This T cell receptor beta chain originates from a study of regulatory and conventional T cells in breast cancer. CDR3 length: 12 residues. Unmatched junction bases numbered 7, after V lost 11 bases and J lost 3 bases. Per the germline V gene, CDR1 is ENHRY and CDR2 is SYGVKD. One entry per CDR3 protein, called by TCRdb with MiXCR from the PCR reads. The sample lists 15,000 to 20,000 distinct CDR3 sequences, 25% to 40% seen once, with less than 2% in the top ten. Note on this clonotype: Just one base apart from a much larger clone, this may be a read error.

The genes are TRBV10-3 and TRBJ2-7; TRBD1 agrees at 7 bases. This TCR came from a female donor in good health. The source material was conventional T cells from blood. Here the CDR3 DNA reads TGTGCCTCCGGGGACAGAATCTACGAGCAGTACTTC. Translating it yields CASGDRIYEQYF.